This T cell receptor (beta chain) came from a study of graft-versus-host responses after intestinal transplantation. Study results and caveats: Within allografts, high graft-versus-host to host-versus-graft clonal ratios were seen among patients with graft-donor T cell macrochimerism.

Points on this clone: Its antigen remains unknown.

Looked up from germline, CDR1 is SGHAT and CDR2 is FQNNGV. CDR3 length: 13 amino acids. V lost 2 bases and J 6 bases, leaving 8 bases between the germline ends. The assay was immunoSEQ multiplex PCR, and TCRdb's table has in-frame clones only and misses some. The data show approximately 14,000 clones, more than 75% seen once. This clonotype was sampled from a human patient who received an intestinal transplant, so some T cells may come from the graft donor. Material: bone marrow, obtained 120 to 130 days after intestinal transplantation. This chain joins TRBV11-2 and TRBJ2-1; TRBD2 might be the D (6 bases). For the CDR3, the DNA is TGTGCCAGCAGCTTACTGCGGGGCAATGAGCAGTTCTTC. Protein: CASSLLRGNEQFF.